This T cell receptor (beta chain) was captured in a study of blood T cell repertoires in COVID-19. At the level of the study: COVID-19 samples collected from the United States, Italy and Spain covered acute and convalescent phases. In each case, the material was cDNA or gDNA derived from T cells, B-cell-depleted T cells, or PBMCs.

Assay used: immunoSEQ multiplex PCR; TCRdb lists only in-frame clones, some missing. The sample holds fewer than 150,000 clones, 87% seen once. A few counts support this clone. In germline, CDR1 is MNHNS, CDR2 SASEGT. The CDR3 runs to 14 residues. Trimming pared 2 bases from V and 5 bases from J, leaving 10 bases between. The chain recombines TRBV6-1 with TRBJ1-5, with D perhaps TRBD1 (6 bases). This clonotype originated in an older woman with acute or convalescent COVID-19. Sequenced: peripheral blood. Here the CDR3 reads CASSETGRDQPQHF. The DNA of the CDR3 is TGTGCCAGCAGTGAAACAGGGAGGGATCAGCCCCAGCATTTT.